The 25 T cell receptor beta chains given below trace back to one sample, sequenced in a study of T cells after yellow fever vaccination (dated 2019 in TCRdb). Read against the paper, the sample's treatment or condition label means: live attenuated yellow fever vaccine strain. Library creation used 5' RACE. Reads for this sample came from an Illumina HiSeq 2500. Using fastp trimming at Q25 and MiXCR clonotype assembly, TCRdb reanalyzed the public sequencing data and kept in-frame beta chains. Rows matching on CDR3 protein sequence are summarized as one entry with the most common DNA and genes. The sample yields about 630,000 distinct CDR3 sequences; 12% were counted once. About 15% of the sample rests with the top ten. The sequences come from PBMCs, collected on the day of the yellow fever booster vaccination. The receptors were gathered from a man younger than 40 who received the YFV17D yellow fever vaccine.

At least ten counts were recorded for this clonotype. V gene TRBV5-1 combines with J gene TRBJ1-3; 7 positions agree with TRBD1. This CDR3 comprises 15 residues. CDR1 is SGHRS, CDR2 YFSETQ, per germline. With 4 bases clipped from V and 0 bases from J, the junction kept 4 bases outside the gene matches. CDR3 bases: TGCGCCAGCAGCGTCGGACAGGCCTCTGGAAACACCATATATTTT. Its protein is CASSVGQASGNTIYF.

This clonotype was counted only a few times. The chain employs TRBV15 and TRBJ2-1, with D possibly being TRBD2 (6 bases). The CDR3 has 13 residues. The V end was cut by 5 bases, the J end by 12 bases, with 17 bases between. CDR1 LNHNV and CDR2 YYDKDF come from the germline V gene (reference sequence). The CDR3 coding sequence is TGTGCCACCAGCCGGGGCGGGGTCTCTGGGCAGTTCTTC. This sequence encodes CATSRGGVSGQFF. Drawing the rest from reference TRBV15 and TRBJ2-1, the complete variable domain is DAMVIQNPRYQVTQFGKPVTLSCSQTLNHNVMYWYQQKSSQAPKLLFHYYDKDFNNEADTPDNFQSRRPNTSFCFLDIRSPGLGDTAMYLCATSRGGVSGQFFGPGTRLTVL.

This clonotype occurred many times. The V call is TRBV12-3 or TRBV12-4, the J call TRBJ1-3, with TRBD1 matching over 10 bases. The V and J ends lost 5 bases and 3 bases, in that order; junction bases with no gene match: 4. The CDR3 extends over 15 amino acids. In DNA, the CDR3 is TGTGCCAGCAGTCCTCGGGACAGGGGTGGAAACACCATATATTTT. This translates into CASSPRDRGGNTIYF.

This clonotype was seen a handful of times. The chain joins TRBV12-3 or TRBV12-4 to TRBJ1-1; D perhaps matches TRBD1 (5 bases). This CDR3 spans 14 amino acids. Deletions cut 3 bases from V and 7 bases from J, with 15 bases between. The chain's CDR3 is CASSFLGEVSEAFF. The CDR3 region has the DNA TGTGCCAGCAGTTTCTTGGGGGAGGTTAGTGAAGCTTTCTTT.

This clonotype was recorded many times. This chain connects TRBV5-1 to TRBJ2-1, with D perhaps matching TRBD2 (5 bases). Germline CDR1 SGHRS, CDR2 YFSETQ. V gave up 0 bases and J gave up 7 bases, with 14 bases separating them. There are 15 residues in the CDR3. CDR3 coding DNA: TGCGCCAGCAGCTTGGACCAGCCCGGGATAAATGAGCAGTTCTTC. Translated, it gives CASSLDQPGINEQFF. Complete variable domain (other parts from reference TRBV5-1 and TRBJ2-1): KAGVTQTPRYLIKTRGQQVTLSCSPISGHRSVSWYQQTPGQGLQFLFEYFSETQRNKGNFPGRFSGRQFSNSRSEMNVSTLELGDSALYLCASSLDQPGINEQFFGPGTRLTVL.

The chain is built from TRBV20-1 and TRBJ1-4; D is uncertain. Germline V gene sequence: CDR1 DFQATT, CDR2 SNEGSKA (reference sequence). The V gene lost 1 base and the J gene lost 0 bases, with 6 bases spanning the gap. This CDR3 contains 14 residues. CDR3 sequence (DNA): TGCAGTGCTAGAGCCCCATCAACTAATGAAAAACTGTTTTTT. It translates to CSARAPSTNEKLFF.

This clonotype has a handful of counts. The V and J genes are TRBV5-6 and TRBJ2-1, with 10 bases aligning to TRBD2. CDR1 and CDR2 (germline): SGHDT, YYEEEE. The trim removed 4 bases at V and 6 bases at J, leaving 10 bases unmatched. The CDR3 spans 16 residues. CDR3 protein: CASSPLAGGPFNEQFF. Here the CDR3 DNA reads TGTGCCAGCAGCCCTTTAGCGGGAGGCCCTTTCAATGAGCAGTTCTTC.

The chain carries TRBV28 and TRBJ2-1; no reliable D call. Looked up from germline, CDR1 is MDHEN and CDR2 is SYDVKM. V was clipped by 2 bases and J by 9 bases, with 5 bases between them. The CDR3 consists of 11 residues. The CDR3 here is CASSLIGEQFF. The CDR3 DNA sequence: TGTGCCAGCAGTTTAATCGGTGAGCAGTTCTTC.

CDR3 nucleotide sequence: TGTGCCAGCAGTTTCTTAGGAGCGGGAGGGCCGGGTTACGAGCAGTACTTC. This translates into CASSFLGAGGPGYEQYF. The genes are TRBV28 and TRBJ2-7; the match to TRBD2 covers 10 bases. Germline CDR1 and CDR2: MDHEN and SYDVKM. The CDR3 sequence is 17 residues long. Trimming removed 3 bases from V and 4 bases from J; junction bases left unmatched: 12.

This chain joins TRBV4-3 and TRBJ2-1; 11 bases fit TRBD2. The germline gives CDR1 LGHNA, CDR2 YSLEER. The length of the CDR3 is 19 residues. V lost 1 base to trimming and J lost 9 bases; unmatched junction nucleotides: 17. CDR3 loop: CASSQGGSGRADLYLEQFF. CDR3 in DNA: TGCGCCAGCAGCCAAGGAGGTAGCGGGAGGGCCGACTTGTATCTTGAGCAGTTCTTC.

The rearrangement uses TRBV30 and TRBJ2-1; TRBD2 aligns across 10 bases. The V segment lost 2 bases and the J segment 10 bases; nucleotides outside the gene matches: 8. Germline CDR1 reads GTSNPN; CDR2 reads SVGIG (reference sequence). This CDR3 is 14 amino acids long. CDR3 amino acids: CAWSRAGGPYEQFF. The CDR3 bases are TGTGCCTGGAGTCGAGCGGGAGGGCCATACGAGCAGTTCTTC. Supplemented by reference TRBV30 and TRBJ2-1, the full variable domain reads SQTIHQWPATLVQPVGSPLSLECTVEGTSNPNLYWYRQAAGRGLQLLFYSVGIGQISSEVPQNLSASRPQDRQFILSSKKLLLSDSGFYLCAWSRAGGPYEQFFGPGTRLTVL.

This clonotype was counted a few times. V and J are TRBV20-1 and TRBJ2-7, with D perhaps TRBD2 (5 bases). Germline values: CDR1 DFQATT, CDR2 SNEGSKA (reference sequence). This CDR3 contains 19 residues. Trimming took off 3 bases at V and 3 bases at J, with 30 bases between the two ends. The CDR3 coding sequence is TGCAGTGCTAGGTTCCGGAGGCAGGTTAACGCCGGGGTGCACTACGAGCAGTACTTC. Its translation: CSARFRRQVNAGVHYEQYF.

This clonotype was observed at least ten times. This chain links TRBV20-1 with TRBJ2-5, with D possibly being TRBD1 (6 bases). The ends were cut back, 6 bases at V and 5 bases at J, with 19 bases in the middle. Looked up from germline, CDR1 is DFQATT and CDR2 is SNEGSKA (reference sequence). The CDR3 totals 14 residues. The DNA of the CDR3 is TGCAGTGCGCCCCGCGGACAGCTCGACGAGACCCAGTACTTC. Encoded protein: CSAPRGQLDETQYF.

The chain links TRBV7-8 to TRBJ2-3, with D possibly called TRBD1 or TRBD2 (5 bases each). CDR1 is SGHVS and CDR2 is FQNEAQ in the germline V gene. The CDR3 runs to 15 residues. With 0 bases removed from V and 1 base from J, the gap between germline ends came to 8 bases. In nucleotides, the CDR3 is TGTGCCAGCAGCTTAGCAGGGACCCGCACAGATACGCAGTATTTT. Amino acid sequence: CASSLAGTRTDTQYF. Drawing the rest from reference TRBV7-8 and TRBJ2-3, the complete variable domain is GAGVSQSPRYKVAKRGQDVALRCDPISGHVSLFWYQQALGQGPEFLTYFQNEAQLDKSGLPSDRFFAERPEGSVSTLKIQRTQQEDSAVYLCASSLAGTRTDTQYFGPGTRLTVL.

The CDR3 loop reads CAISESPEGPQHF. As DNA, the CDR3 is TGTGCCATCAGTGAGTCCCCAGAGGGGCCCCAGCATTTT. The J gene is TRBJ1-5, the V gene TRBV10-3; D unclear. The CDR3 totals 13 residues. Looked up from germline, CDR1 is ENHRY and CDR2 is SYGVKD. V was trimmed by 0 bases and J by 9 bases, leaving 9 bases between them.

This clonotype was observed a few times. The CDR3 DNA follows: TGTGCCAGCAGCCCTCGTGTTGCGGGCGCCTCAGATACGCAGTATTTT. It is translated as CASSPRVAGASDTQYF. The chain has TRBV11-2 and TRBJ2-3, with D perhaps TRBD2 (5 bases). This CDR3 region has 16 residues. Trimming removed 5 bases from V and 4 bases from J, with 19 bases in between. Germline values: CDR1 SGHAT, CDR2 FQNNGV.

This rearrangement joins TRBV7-2 to TRBJ2-1; D is uncertain. In germline, CDR1 is SGHTA, CDR2 FQGNSA. This CDR3 has 13 residues. V was clipped by 5 bases and J by 0 bases, with 5 bases between them. The CDR3 DNA follows: TGTGCCAGCAGCGTAATCTCCTACAATGAGCAGTTCTTC. Protein: CASSVISYNEQFF.

V gene TRBV5-1 combines with J gene TRBJ1-2, with a possible D match to TRBD1 (5 bases). The CDR3 runs to 14 residues. Trimming pared 1 base from V and 5 bases from J, leaving 12 bases between. The germline V gene has CDR1 SGHRS and CDR2 YFSETQ. CDR3 sequence (DNA): TGCGCCAGCAGCTTGACAGGAGACCAATATGGCTACACCTTC. As protein: CASSLTGDQYGYTF. Complete variable domain (other parts from reference TRBV5-1 and TRBJ1-2): KAGVTQTPRYLIKTRGQQVTLSCSPISGHRSVSWYQQTPGQGLQFLFEYFSETQRNKGNFPGRFSGRQFSNSRSEMNVSTLELGDSALYLCASSLTGDQYGYTFGSGTRLTVV.

For this clonotype: A much bigger clone sits one base away, suggesting this may be a read error. The chain employs TRBV10-3 and TRBJ2-3; no definite D call. The germline V and J ends were trimmed by 4 bases and 5 bases, with 10 bases remaining between them. Germline lookup yields CDR1 ENHRY and CDR2 SYGVKD. CDR3 length equals 13 residues. CDR3 nucleotide sequence: TGTGCCATCAGTGTCGGATTTCTAGATACGCAGTATTTT. This sequence encodes CAISVGFLDTQYF.

This clonotype has more than one count but fewer than ten. The chain recombines TRBV18 with TRBJ2-7; D tentatively fits TRBD1 or TRBD2 (5 bases each). Between the trimmed V and J ends, which lost 2 bases and 3 bases, there was a span of 14 bases. This CDR3 spans 15 amino acids. Germline V CDR1 and CDR2: KGHSH, LQKENI. CDR3 bases: TGTGCCAGCTCACCAGCGTCTGGGACGATCTACGAGCAGTACTTC. Translation: CASSPASGTIYEQYF.

This clonotype was picked up a small number of times. The chain has TRBV27 and TRBJ2-7; D is perhaps TRBD2 (6 bases). V was clipped by 1 base and J by 4 bases, with 14 bases between them. The CDR3 totals 15 residues. CDR1 and CDR2 (germline): MNHEY, SMNVEV (reference sequence). The CDR3 sequence is CASSLFFRREYEQYF. The CDR3 DNA sequence: TGTGCCAGCAGTTTATTTTTCAGGAGGGAGTACGAGCAGTACTTC.

The chain carries TRBV19 and TRBJ2-5; 9 bases match TRBD2. The CDR3 covers 14 residues. V trimming: 4 bases; J trimming: 5 bases; junction bases outside the gene matches: 5. Germline values: CDR1 LNHDA, CDR2 SQIVND (reference sequence). The CDR3, as DNA: TGTGCCAGTAGTACAGGTAGCGGGAGCGAGACCCAGTACTTC. Translated, it gives CASSTGSGSETQYF.

The V gene is TRBV7-2, the J gene TRBJ1-1; D perhaps matches TRBD1 (6 bases). The CDR3 totals 14 residues. Deletions cut 4 bases from V and 4 bases from J, with 13 bases between. Germline V gene lookup returns CDR1 SGHTA and CDR2 FQGNSA. The CDR3 DNA reads TGTGCCAGCAGCTCTCGGGGGGCCCGCACTGAAGCTTTCTTT. Its protein product is CASSSRGARTEAFF.

The J gene is TRBJ1-5, the V gene TRBV20-1; 8 positions match TRBD1. The end of the DNA fits TRBJ2-3 better, so the J call may be wrong. The CDR3 sequence is 14 residues long. CDR1 and CDR2 from the germline V gene are DFQATT and SNEGSKA (reference sequence). The CDR3 is CSAFGTGLDQPQYF. As DNA, the CDR3 is TGCAGTGCCTTCGGGACAGGCCTCGATCAGCCCCAGTATTTT.

With regard to this clonotype: One end of the junction fails to match germline, which may point to a read error. The genes are TRBV28 and TRBJ1-1; D gene ambiguous. Germline loops: CDR1 MDHEN, CDR2 SYDVKM. This CDR3 is built from 12 residues. The DNA of the CDR3 is TGTGCCAGCAGTTTGAGGGCCGCTGAGGCTTTCTTT. Translation: CASSLRAAEAFF.